Given below is one T cell receptor (beta chain) in context. The antigen is not known. This sample was included in a study of T cell repertoires in aging, cancer and after chemotherapy. V lost 5 bases and J lost 0; bases outside the gene matches: 9. Germline V lookup: CDR1 SGHAT, CDR2 FQNNGV. This CDR3 has 18 residues. Study observations and caveats: Healthy donors lost TCR diversity with age mainly through richness, cancer patients through richness and evenness.

TRB rearrangements spanning V, D and J were amplified using mixed TRB-A/B primers. TCRdb re-derived calls from the multiplex PCR reads in MiXCR, one entry per CDR3 protein. This sample has over 10,000 distinct CDR3 sequences, with approximately 21% found just once. The template was genomic DNA from peripheral blood, not RNA. This clonotype was obtained from a human donor in good health. The specimen sequenced was blood. The V call is TRBV11-2, the J call TRBJ2-3; 12 bases fit TRBD2. CDR3 residues: CASSAGLAGYTSTDTQYF. The CDR3 region has the DNA TGTGCCAGCAGCGCAGGACTAGCGGGGTATACTAGCACAGATACGCAGTATTTT.